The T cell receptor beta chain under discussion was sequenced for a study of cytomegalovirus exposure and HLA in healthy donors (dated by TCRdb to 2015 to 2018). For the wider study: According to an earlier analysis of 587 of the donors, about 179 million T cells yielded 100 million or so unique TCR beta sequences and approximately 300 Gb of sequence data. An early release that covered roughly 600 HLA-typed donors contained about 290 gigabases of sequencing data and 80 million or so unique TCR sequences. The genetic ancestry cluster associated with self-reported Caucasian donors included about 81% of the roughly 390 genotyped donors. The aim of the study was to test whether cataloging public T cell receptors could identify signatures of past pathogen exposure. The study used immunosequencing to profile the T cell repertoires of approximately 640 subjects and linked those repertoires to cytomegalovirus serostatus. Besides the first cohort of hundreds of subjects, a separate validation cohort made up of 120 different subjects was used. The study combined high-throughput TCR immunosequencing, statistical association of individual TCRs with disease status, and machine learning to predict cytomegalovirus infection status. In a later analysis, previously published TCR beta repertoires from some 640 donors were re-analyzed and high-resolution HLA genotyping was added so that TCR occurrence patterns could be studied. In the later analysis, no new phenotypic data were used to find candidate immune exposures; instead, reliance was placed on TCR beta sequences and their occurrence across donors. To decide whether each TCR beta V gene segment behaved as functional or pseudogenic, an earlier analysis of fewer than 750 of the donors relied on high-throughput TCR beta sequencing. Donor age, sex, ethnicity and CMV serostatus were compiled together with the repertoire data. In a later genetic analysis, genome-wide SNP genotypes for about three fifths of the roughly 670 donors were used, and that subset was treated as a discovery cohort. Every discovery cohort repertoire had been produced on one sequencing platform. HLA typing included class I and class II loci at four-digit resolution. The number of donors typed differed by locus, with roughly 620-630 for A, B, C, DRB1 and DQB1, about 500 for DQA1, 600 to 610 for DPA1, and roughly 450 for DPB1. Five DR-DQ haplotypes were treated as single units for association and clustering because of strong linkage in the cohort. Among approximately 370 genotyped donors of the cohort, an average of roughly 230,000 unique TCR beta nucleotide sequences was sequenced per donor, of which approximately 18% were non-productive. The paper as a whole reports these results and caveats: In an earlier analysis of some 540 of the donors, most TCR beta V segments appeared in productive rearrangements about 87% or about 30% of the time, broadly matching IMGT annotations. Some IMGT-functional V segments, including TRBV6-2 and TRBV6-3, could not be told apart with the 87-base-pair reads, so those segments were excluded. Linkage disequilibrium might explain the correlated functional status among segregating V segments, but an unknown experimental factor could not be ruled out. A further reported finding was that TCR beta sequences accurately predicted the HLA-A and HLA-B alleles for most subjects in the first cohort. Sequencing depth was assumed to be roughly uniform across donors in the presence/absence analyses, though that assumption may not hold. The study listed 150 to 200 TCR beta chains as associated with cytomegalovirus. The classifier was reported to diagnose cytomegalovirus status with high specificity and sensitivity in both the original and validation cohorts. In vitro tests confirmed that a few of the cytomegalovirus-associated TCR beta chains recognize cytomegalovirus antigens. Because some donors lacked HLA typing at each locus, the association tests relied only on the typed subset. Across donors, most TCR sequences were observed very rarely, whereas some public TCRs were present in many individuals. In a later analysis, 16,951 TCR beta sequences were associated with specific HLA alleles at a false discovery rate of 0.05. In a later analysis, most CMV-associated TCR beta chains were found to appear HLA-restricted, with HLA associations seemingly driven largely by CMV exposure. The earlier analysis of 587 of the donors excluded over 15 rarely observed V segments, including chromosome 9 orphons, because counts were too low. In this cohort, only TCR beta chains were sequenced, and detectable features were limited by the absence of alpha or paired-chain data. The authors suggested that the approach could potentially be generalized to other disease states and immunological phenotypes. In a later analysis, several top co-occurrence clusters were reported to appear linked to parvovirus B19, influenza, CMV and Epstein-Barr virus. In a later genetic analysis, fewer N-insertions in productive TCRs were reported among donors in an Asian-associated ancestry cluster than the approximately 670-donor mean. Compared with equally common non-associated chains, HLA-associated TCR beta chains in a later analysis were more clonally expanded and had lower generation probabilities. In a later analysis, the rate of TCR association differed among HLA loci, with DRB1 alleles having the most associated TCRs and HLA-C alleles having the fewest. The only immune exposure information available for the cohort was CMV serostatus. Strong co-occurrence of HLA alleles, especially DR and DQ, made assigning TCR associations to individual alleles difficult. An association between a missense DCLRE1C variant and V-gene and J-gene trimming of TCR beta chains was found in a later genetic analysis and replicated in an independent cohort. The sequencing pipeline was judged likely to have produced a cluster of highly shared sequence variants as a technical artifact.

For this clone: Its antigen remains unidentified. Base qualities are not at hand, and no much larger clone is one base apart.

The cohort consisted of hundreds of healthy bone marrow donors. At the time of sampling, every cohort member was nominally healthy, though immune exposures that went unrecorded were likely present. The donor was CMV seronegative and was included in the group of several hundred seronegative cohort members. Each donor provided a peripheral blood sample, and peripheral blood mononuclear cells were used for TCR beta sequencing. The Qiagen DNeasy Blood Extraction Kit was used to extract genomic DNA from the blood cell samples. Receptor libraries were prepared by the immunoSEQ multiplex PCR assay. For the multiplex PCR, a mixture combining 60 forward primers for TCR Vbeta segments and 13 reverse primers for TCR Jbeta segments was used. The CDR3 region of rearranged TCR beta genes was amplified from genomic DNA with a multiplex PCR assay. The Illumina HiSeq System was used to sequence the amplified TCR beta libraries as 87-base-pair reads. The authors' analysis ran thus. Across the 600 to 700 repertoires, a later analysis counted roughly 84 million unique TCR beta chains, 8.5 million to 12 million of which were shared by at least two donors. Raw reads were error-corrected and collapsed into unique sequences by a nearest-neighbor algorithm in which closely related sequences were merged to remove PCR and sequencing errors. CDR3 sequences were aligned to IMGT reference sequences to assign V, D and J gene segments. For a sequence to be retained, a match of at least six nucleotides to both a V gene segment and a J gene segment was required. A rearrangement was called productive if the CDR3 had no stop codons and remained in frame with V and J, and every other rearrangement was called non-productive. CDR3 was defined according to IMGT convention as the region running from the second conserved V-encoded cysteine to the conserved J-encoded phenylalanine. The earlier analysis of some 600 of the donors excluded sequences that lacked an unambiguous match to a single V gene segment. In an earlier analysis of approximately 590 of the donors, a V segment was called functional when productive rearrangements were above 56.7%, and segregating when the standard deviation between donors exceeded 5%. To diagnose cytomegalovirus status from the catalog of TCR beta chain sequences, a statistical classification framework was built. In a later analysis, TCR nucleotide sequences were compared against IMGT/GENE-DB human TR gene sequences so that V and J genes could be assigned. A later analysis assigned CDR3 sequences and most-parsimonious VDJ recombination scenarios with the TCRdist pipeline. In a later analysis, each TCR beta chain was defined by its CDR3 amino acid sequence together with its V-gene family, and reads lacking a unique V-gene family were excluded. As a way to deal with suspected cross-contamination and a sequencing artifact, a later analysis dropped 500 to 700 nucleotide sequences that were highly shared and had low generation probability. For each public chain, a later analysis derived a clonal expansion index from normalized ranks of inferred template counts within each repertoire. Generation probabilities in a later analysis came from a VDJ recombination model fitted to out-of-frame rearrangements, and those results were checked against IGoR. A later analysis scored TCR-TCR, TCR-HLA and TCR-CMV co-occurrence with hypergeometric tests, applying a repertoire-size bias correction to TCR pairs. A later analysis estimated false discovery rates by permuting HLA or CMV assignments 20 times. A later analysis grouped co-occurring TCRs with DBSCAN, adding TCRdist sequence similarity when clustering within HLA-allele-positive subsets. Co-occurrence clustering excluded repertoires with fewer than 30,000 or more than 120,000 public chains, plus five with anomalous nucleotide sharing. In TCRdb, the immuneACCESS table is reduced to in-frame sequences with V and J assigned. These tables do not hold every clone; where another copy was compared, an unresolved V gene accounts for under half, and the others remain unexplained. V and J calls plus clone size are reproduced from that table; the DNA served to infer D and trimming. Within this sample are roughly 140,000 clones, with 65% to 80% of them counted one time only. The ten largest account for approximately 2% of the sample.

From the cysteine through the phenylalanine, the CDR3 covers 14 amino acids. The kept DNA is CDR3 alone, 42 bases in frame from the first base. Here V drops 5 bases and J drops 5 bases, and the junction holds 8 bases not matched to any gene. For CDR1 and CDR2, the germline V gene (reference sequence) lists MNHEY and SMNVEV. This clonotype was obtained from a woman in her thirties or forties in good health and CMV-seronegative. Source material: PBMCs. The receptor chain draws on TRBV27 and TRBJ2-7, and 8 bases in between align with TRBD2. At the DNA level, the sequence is TGTGCCAGCAGTATGGGACTAGGGGCCCACGAGCAGTACTTC. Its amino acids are CASSMGLGAHEQYF.